The clone carrying this T cell receptor beta chain was recorded a few times. These data are taken from a study of regulatory T cells in long-lasting Graves disease. The sample's time point: newly diagnosed GD, antithyroid drugs for less than 3 months. RNA from PBMCs was the source of the TCR library. V was pared by 11 bases and J by 5 bases, with 11 bases of the junction left unmatched. The CDR3 totals 14 residues. Per the germline V gene, CDR1 is SEHNR and CDR2 is FQNEAQ (reference sequence). Researchers made TCR beta libraries by using iRepertoire HTBI primers and running Arm-PCR on CDR3 regions. From the multiplex PCR reads, TCRdb called clonotypes with MiXCR, one entry per CDR3 protein. This sample has about 440,000 distinct CDR3 sequences, with more than 13% found just once. This sample also appeared in a second study, on T cells in Graves' hyperthyroidism and ophthalmopathy. That report notes: Clinical symptoms, serum thyroxine and TRAb, thyroid ultrasound and orbital computed tomography together formed the diagnostic basis.

The source material was peripheral blood mononuclear cells (PBMCs), sampled at new diagnosis, from a patient treated with antithyroid drugs. The sequence came from a woman under 40 with Graves disease. The J gene is TRBJ2-2, the V gene TRBV7-9; 7 bases map to TRBD2. CDR3 loop: CACRPYSGTGELFF. In DNA form, the CDR3 reads TGTGCCTGCCGACCTTATAGCGGGACCGGGGAGCTGTTTTTT.